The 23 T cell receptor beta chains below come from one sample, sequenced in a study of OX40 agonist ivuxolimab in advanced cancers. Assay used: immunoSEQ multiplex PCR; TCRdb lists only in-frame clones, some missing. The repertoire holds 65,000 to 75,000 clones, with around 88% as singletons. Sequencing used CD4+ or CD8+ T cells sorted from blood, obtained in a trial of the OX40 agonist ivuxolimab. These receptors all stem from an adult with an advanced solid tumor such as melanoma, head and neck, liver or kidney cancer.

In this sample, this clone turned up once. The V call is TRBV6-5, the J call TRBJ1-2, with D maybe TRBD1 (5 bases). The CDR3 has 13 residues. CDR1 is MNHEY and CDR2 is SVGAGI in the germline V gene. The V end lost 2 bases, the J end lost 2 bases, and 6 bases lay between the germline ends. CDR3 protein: CASSYAGNYGYTF. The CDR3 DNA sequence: TGTGCCAGCAGTTACGCAGGGAACTATGGCTACACCTTC.

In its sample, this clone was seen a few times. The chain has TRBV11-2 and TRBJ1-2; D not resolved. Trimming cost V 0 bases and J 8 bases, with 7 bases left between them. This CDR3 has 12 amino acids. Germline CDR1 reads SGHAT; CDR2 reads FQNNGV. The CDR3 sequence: CASSLDRIGYTF. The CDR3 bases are TGTGCCAGCAGCTTAGATCGGATCGGCTACACCTTC.

CDR3 in amino acids: CASSRMTGDSGNTIYF. The CDR3, as DNA: TGTGCCAGCAGTCGTATGACTGGTGACTCTGGAAACACCATATATTTT. This rearrangement joins TRBV6-6 to TRBJ1-3; D not resolved. V was trimmed by 5 bases and J by 0 bases, leaving 14 bases between them. The CDR3 has 16 amino acids. Germline V CDR1 and CDR2: MNHNY, SVGAGI (reference sequence).

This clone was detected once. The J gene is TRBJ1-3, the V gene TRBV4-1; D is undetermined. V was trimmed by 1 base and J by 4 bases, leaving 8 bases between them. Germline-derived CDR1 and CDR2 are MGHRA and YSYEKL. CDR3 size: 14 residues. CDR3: CASSQVGYGNTIYF. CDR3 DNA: TGCGCCAGCAGCCAAGTAGGGTACGGAAACACCATATATTTT.

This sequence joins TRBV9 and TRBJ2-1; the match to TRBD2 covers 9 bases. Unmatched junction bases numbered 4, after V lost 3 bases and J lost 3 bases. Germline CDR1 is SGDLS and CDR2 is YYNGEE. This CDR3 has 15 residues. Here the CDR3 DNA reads TGTGCCAGCAGCGAAGCGGGGGGCCTCTACAATGAGCAGTTCTTC. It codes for CASSEAGGLYNEQFF.

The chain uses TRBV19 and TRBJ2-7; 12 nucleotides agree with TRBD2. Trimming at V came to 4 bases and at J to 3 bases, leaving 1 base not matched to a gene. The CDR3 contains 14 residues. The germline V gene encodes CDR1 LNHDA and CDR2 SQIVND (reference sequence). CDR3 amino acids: CASSTTSGGYEQYF. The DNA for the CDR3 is TGTGCCAGTAGTACGACTAGCGGGGGCTACGAGCAGTACTTC.

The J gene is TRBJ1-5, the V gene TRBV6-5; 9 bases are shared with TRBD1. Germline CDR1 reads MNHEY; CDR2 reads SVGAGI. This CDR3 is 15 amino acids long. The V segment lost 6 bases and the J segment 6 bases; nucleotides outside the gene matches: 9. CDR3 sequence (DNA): TGTGCCAGCAGGCAATCGACAGGGGGTGCTCAGCCCCAGCATTTT. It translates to CASRQSTGGAQPQHF.

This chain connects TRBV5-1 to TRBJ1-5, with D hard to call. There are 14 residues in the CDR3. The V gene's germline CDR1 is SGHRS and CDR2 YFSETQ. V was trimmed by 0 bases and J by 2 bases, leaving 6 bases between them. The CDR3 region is CASSLELGNQPQHF. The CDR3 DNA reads TGCGCCAGCAGCTTGGAGCTGGGCAATCAGCCCCAGCATTTT.

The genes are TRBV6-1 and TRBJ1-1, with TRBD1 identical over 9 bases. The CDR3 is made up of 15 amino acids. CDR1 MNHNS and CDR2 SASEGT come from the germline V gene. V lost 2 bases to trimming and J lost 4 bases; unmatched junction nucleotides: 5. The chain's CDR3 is CASSEFGTGSTEAFF. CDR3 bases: TGTGCCAGCAGTGAATTTGGGACAGGGAGCACTGAAGCTTTCTTT.

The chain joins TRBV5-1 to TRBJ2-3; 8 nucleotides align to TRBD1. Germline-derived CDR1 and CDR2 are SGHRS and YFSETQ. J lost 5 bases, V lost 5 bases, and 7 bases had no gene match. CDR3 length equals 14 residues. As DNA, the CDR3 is TGCGCCAGCAGTTTTGACAGGGGCATAGATACGCAGTATTTT. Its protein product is CASSFDRGIDTQYF.

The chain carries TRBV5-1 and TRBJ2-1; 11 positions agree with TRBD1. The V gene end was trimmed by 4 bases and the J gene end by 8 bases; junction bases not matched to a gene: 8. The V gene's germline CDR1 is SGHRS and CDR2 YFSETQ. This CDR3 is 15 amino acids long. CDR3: CASSLRTGGLHEQFF. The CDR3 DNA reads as TGCGCCAGCAGCCTTCGGACAGGGGGCTTGCATGAGCAGTTCTTC. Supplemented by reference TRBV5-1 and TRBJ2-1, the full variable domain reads KAGVTQTPRYLIKTRGQQVTLSCSPISGHRSVSWYQQTPGQGLQFLFEYFSETQRNKGNFPGRFSGRQFSNSRSEMNVSTLELGDSALYLCASSLRTGGLHEQFFGPGTRLTVL.

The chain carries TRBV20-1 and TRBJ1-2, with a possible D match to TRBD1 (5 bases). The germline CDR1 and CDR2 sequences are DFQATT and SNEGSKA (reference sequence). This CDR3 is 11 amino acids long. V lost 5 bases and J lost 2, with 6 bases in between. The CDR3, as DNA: TGCAGTGCTGAGGGGAACTATGGCTACACCTTC. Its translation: CSAEGNYGYTF.

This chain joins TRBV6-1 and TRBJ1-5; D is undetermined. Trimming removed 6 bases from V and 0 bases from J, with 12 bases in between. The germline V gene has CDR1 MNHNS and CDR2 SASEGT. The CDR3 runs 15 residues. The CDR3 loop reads CASRKGGISNQPQHF. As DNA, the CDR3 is TGTGCCAGCAGGAAGGGCGGGATTAGCAATCAGCCCCAGCATTTT.

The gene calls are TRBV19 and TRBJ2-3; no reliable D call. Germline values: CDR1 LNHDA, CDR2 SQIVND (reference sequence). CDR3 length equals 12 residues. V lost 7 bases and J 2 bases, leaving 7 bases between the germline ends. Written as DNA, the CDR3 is TGTGCCAGTAACGGAGACACAGATACGCAGTATTTT. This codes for CASNGDTDTQYF. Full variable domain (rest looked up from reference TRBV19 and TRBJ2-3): DGGITQSPKYLFRKEGQNVTLSCEQNLNHDAMYWYRQDPGQGLRLIYYSQIVNDFQKGDIAEGYSVSREKKESFPLTVTSAQKNPTAFYLCASNGDTDTQYFGPGTRLTVL.

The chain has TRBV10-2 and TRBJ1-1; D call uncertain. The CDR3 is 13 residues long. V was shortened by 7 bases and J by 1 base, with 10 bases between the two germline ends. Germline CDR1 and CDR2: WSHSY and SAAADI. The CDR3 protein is CASNGWPNTEAFF. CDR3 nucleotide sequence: TGCGCCAGCAACGGGTGGCCGAACACTGAAGCTTTCTTT.

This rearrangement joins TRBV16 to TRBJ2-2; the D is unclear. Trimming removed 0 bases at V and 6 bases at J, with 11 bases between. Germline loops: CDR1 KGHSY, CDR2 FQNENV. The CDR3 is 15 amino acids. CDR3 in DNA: TGTGCCAGCAGCCAATCGGGCAGAGTATCCGGGGAGCTGTTTTTT. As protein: CASSQSGRVSGELFF.

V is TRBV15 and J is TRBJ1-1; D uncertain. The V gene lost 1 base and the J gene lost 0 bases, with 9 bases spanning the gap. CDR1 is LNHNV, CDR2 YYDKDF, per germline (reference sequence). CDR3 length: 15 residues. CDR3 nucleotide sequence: TGTGCCACCAGCAGAGGAATTTTAATGAACACTGAAGCTTTCTTT. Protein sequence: CATSRGILMNTEAFF.

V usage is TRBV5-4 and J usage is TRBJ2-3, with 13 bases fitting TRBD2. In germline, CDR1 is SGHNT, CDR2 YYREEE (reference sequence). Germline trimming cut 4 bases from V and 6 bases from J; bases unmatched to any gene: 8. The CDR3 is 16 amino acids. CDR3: CASSITSGGATDTQYF. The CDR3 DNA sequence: TGTGCCAGCAGCATCACTAGCGGGGGGGCCACCGATACGCAGTATTTT.

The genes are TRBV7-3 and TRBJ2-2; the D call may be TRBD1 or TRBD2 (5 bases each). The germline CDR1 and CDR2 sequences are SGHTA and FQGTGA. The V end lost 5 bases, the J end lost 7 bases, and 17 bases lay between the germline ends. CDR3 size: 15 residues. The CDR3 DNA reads TGTGCCAGCAGCGCCGGGACGGTTGGGATCGGGGAGCTGTTTTTT. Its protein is CASSAGTVGIGELFF.

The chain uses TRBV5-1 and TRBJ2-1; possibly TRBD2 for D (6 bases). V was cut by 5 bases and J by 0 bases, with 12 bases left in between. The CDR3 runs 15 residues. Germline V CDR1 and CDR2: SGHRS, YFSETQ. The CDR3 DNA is TGCGCCAGCAGGTCCGGTAGCGGCTCCTACAATGAGCAGTTCTTC. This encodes CASRSGSGSYNEQFF.

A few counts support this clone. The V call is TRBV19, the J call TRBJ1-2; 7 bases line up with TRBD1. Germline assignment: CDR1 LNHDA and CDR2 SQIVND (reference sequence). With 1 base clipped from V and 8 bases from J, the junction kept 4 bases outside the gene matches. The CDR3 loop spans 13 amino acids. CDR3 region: CASSIAQGVGYTF. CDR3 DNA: TGTGCCAGTAGTATAGCGCAGGGGGTCGGCTACACCTTC.

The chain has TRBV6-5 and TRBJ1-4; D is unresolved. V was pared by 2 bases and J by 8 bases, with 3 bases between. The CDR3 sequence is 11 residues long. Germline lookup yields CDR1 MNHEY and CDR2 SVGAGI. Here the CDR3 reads CASSYREKLFF. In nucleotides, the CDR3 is TGTGCCAGCAGTTACAGGGAAAAACTGTTTTTT.

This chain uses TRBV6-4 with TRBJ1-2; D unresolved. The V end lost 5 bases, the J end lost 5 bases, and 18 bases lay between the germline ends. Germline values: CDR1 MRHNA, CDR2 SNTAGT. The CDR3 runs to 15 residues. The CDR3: CASSPNGDLPYGYTF. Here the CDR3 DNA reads TGTGCCAGCAGTCCAAACGGAGATTTGCCTTATGGCTACACCTTC.